A single sample gave rise to the 15 T cell receptor beta chains below, sequenced in a study of human T cells and chemical hapten exposure. MiXCR was run by TCRdb on the RACE reads, yielding one entry per CDR3 protein. The table has tens of thousands of distinct CDR3 sequences, about 10% seen once. Documented time point: patch test 2, 6 weeks after DPC sensitization. Treatment described: therapeutic diphenylcyclopropenone sensitization with weekly scalp DPC. Sequencing used whole blood, obtained in connection with sensitization to the hapten diphenylcyclopropenone (DPC). These receptors originate from a man aged 40-49 years with alopecia areata. Some clones in this sample may be carry-over from other donors' samples.

The sample holds a few counts of this clonotype. The chain couples TRBV6-5 to TRBJ2-5; a weak D match, TRBD1 (5 bases). CDR1 and CDR2 (germline): MNHEY, SVGAGI. CDR3 length equals 15 residues. The V end lost 0 bases, the J end lost 5 bases, and 13 bases lay between the germline ends. In nucleotides, the CDR3 is TGTGCCAGCAGTTACTCATACATGGGGCAGGAGACCCAGTACTTC. It translates to CASSYSYMGQETQYF.

This clonotype was picked up many times. This chain links TRBV4-2 with TRBJ1-1; possibly TRBD1 for D (5 bases). V was shortened by 0 bases and J by 7 bases, with 12 bases between the two germline ends. Germline values: CDR1 LGHNA, CDR2 YNFKEQ. This CDR3 comprises 14 residues. This CDR3 is CASSQDLGRGEAFF. The CDR3 DNA sequence: TGTGCCAGCAGCCAAGATCTTGGGAGGGGTGAAGCTTTCTTT.

This clonotype was observed a single time. This rearrangement joins TRBV29-1 to TRBJ2-3; 9 bases agree with TRBD2. The germline V gene encodes CDR1 SQVTM and CDR2 ANQGSEA. The CDR3 consists of 15 residues. The ends lost 4 bases at V and 2 bases at J; junction bases unmatched: 7. The CDR3 spells CSVVCGRDNTDTQYF. CDR3 nucleotide sequence: TGCAGCGTTGTCTGCGGGAGGGATAACACAGATACGCAGTATTTT.

This clonotype has just a few counts. The chain has TRBV6-5 and TRBJ2-7; a weak D match, TRBD2 (7 bases). Looked up from germline, CDR1 is MNHEY and CDR2 is SVGAGI. Between the trimmed V and J ends, which lost 8 bases and 7 bases, there was a span of 15 bases. The CDR3 has 12 residues. Here the CDR3 DNA reads TGTGCCAGCTGGGGGGGGGCTAAGGAGCAGTACTTC. Its protein product is CASWGGAKEQYF.

This clonotype was detected many times. The V gene is TRBV6-5, the J gene TRBJ2-3; 15 bases match TRBD2. J gave up 5 bases and V 5 bases, and 2 bases lay outside the gene matches. The length of the CDR3 is 15 residues. The germline gives CDR1 MNHEY, CDR2 SVGAGI. The CDR3 region has the DNA TGTGCCAGCAGTAGGGGACTAGCGGGAGGAGATACGCAGTATTTT. Encoded protein: CASSRGLAGGDTQYF.

The rearrangement joins TRBV7-9 to TRBJ2-1; 9 bases line up with TRBD1. The ends lost 2 bases at V and 6 bases at J; junction bases unmatched: 5. The CDR3 runs 15 residues. Germline V lookup: CDR1 SEHNR, CDR2 FQNEAQ (reference sequence). The CDR3 is CASSLLQGALNEQFF. The DNA for the CDR3 is TGTGCCAGCAGCTTATTACAGGGGGCGCTCAATGAGCAGTTCTTC.

This clonotype was found many times. This chain uses TRBV12-3 or TRBV12-4 with TRBJ2-3; perhaps TRBD1 as D (6 bases). The V end lost 6 bases, the J end lost 4 bases, and 14 bases lay between the germline ends. This CDR3 is 14 amino acids long. The chain's CDR3 is CASSLTQGPDTQYF. The CDR3 coding sequence is TGTGCCAGCAGCCTAACACAGGGCCCAGATACGCAGTATTTT.

This clonotype was counted ten times or more. This chain links TRBV3-1 with TRBJ2-7; D is undetermined. Germline CDR1 LGHDT, CDR2 YNNKEL (reference sequence). Deletions cut 4 bases from V and 0 bases from J, with 4 bases between. This CDR3 comprises 12 residues. Here the CDR3 reads CASSPRSYEQYF. The DNA of the CDR3 is TGTGCCAGCAGCCCTCGCTCCTACGAGCAGTACTTC.

This chain links TRBV7-8 with TRBJ2-5; D is ambiguous. The CDR3 length is 13 residues. Germline CDR1 and CDR2: SGHVS and FQNEAQ. V lost 3 bases and J 0 bases, leaving 5 bases between the germline ends. The CDR3 nucleotides read TGTGCCAGCAGCTTGGGGAACCAAGAGACCCAGTACTTC. Protein sequence: CASSLGNQETQYF.

This chain joins TRBV2 and TRBJ2-7; D not certain. The length of the CDR3 is 11 residues. V lost 5 bases to trimming and J lost 3 bases, with 5 bases between them. Germline lookup yields CDR1 SNHLY and CDR2 FYNNEI. DNA of the CDR3: TGTGCCAGCAGTTTCCTCTACGAGCAGTACGTC. As protein: CASSFLYEQYV.

The table lists this clonotype with many counts. V gene TRBV24-1 combines with J gene TRBJ1-5; D is ambiguous. The V and J ends lost 4 bases and 3 bases respectively, with 3 bases between them. This CDR3 comprises 12 residues. Germline CDR1 and CDR2: KGHDR and SFDVKD. The CDR3 DNA is TGTGCCACCAGTGACCCCAATCAGCCCCAGCATTTT. Its protein product is CATSDPNQPQHF.

This clonotype appeared a few times. The chain employs TRBV4-1 and TRBJ2-1; 12 nucleotides match TRBD2. This CDR3 is built from 16 residues. V was clipped by 3 bases and J by 5 bases; unmatched bases: 5. Germline-derived CDR1 and CDR2 are MGHRA and YSYEKL. DNA for the CDR3: TGCGCCAGCAGCCATGTCCTAGCGGGAGGGCACAATGAGCAGTTCTTC. Translating it yields CASSHVLAGGHNEQFF.

This clonotype was counted between two and nine times. This chain uses TRBV7-3 with TRBJ2-3; D remains ambiguous. Germline values: CDR1 SGHTA, CDR2 FQGTGA. CDR3 length equals 12 residues. Between the trimmed V and J ends, which lost 5 bases and 6 bases, there was a span of 9 bases. CDR3 coding DNA: TGTGCCAGCAGCCCAGGCGGCGATACGCAGTATTTT. Translating gives CASSPGGDTQYF.

This clonotype occurred many times. The V and J genes are TRBV29-1 and TRBJ2-3; 8 bases are shared with TRBD1. V shed 3 bases and J 1 base; nucleotides not matched to a gene: 3. This CDR3 contains 14 residues. Per the germline V gene, CDR1 is SQVTM and CDR2 is ANQGSEA. The CDR3 region is CSVDPGQGTDTQYF. The CDR3 DNA is TGCAGCGTTGATCCGGGACAGGGCACAGATACGCAGTATTTT.

There are a few counts of this clonotype. This chain connects TRBV2 to TRBJ1-2; D remains ambiguous. V was pared by 4 bases and J by 7 bases, with 13 bases between. CDR1 is SNHLY, CDR2 FYNNEI, per germline. CDR3 length equals 13 residues. This chain's CDR3 is CASSVTITGGYTF. The CDR3, as DNA: TGTGCCAGCAGTGTTACGATTACGGGTGGCTACACCTTC.